The entry below gives a single TCR beta chain sequence along with its context. The data derive from a study of T-cell memory formation after mild COVID-19. TCRdb recomputed calls from the 5' RACE reads with MiXCR, one row per CDR3 protein. Among 450,000 or so distinct CDR3 sequences, about 19% were seen once, and the ten largest hold 8.4%. The sequence came from an adult woman who had mild COVID-19 (a few samples of this study predate the infection). Cell type and time point are not known. The specimen was PBMCs or a T cell subset sorted from them (not recorded which).

The CDR3 nucleotides are TGTGCCAGCAGCCCCCCCCAGGGCGGCCACAATGAGCAGTTCTTC. This translates into CASSPPQGGHNEQFF. The genes are TRBV9 and TRBJ2-1, with D maybe TRBD1 (5 bases). Per the germline V gene, CDR1 is SGDLS and CDR2 is YYNGEE. V was shortened by 4 bases and J by 5 bases, with 16 bases between the two germline ends. The CDR3 totals 15 residues.